The sequence of this T cell receptor beta chain was determined in a study of identical twins. Whole-study findings and limits: The degree of excess twin sharing was weaker in beta out-of-frame sequences.

This clonotype was found a few times. Its antigen is currently unknown. The CDR3 is 13 residues long. Trimming stripped 4 bases from V and 0 bases from J, with 7 bases between. Germline values: CDR1 SNHLY, CDR2 FYNNEI. TCRdb reprocessed the 5' RACE reads via MiXCR and lists one record per CDR3 protein. The sample has about 240,000 distinct CDR3 sequences, approximately 8% seen once. In every case, the donor was a healthy Caucasian. A further study also used this sample, focusing on yellow fever vaccine responses in identical twins.

The chain couples TRBV2 to TRBJ2-7; D gene ambiguous. This TCR came from a woman aged 18 to 35 in good health. The source material was CD8+ T cells sorted from blood. CDR3 in amino acids: CASSVAVSYEQYV. The CDR3 DNA reads TGTGCCAGCAGTGTGGCAGTCTCCTACGAGCAGTACGTC.